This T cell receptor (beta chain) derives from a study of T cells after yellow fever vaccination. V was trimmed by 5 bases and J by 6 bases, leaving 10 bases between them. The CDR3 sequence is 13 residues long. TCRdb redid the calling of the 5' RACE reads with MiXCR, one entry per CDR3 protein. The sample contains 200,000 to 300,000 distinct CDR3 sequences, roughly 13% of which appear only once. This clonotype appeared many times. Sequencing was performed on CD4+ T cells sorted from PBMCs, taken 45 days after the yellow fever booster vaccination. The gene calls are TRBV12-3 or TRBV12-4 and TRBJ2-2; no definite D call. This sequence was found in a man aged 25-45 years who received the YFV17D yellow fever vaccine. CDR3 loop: CASSRSGSGELFF. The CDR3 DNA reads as TGTGCCAGCAGTCGGTCGGGCTCCGGGGAGCTGTTTTTT.